There are a few counts of the clone carrying this TCR beta chain. Measured with immunoSEQ multiplex PCR; TCRdb has only the in-frame clones, and not every one. The sample includes about 38,000 clones, around 84% of them seen just once. Trimming removed 5 bases from V and 1 base from J, with 5 bases in between. The CDR3 loop spans 11 amino acids. CDR1 and CDR2 (germline): DFQATT, SNEGSKA (reference sequence). Patients in Seattle were enrolled during active infection, then followed longitudinally. This entry is derived from a study of blood T cell repertoires in COVID-19. In the study overall: Acute and convalescent COVID-19 samples came from the United States, Italy and Spain. PBMCs, B-cell-depleted T cells, or T cells were the source of the cDNA or gDNA that made up the material.

This chain uses TRBV20-1 with TRBJ1-1; no firm D call. The receptor was derived from a man in his sixties with COVID-19, enrolled during active disease. Sequencing input: peripheral blood. Here the CDR3 DNA reads TGCAGTGCTCACAGGAACACTGAAGCTTTCTTT. This translates into CSAHRNTEAFF.